One and the same sample provided the 24 T cell receptor beta chains below, sequenced in a study of pediatric ulcerative colitis. Sequenced by immunoSEQ multiplex PCR; TCRdb stores in-frame clones only, minus some. Of 44,000 or so clones in the sample, under 80% are singletons; the top ten hold under 4%. The rectum was sampled with one to two pinch biopsies at colonoscopy. The sample consisted of gut tissue. Receptors were obtained from a girl aged 5 to 17 with moderate ulcerative colitis.

This clone was seen only once. The chain links TRBV21-1 to TRBJ2-2; the table's D call of TRBD1 was not tested on the DNA. TRBV21-1 is annotated as a pseudogene. The length of the CDR3 is 18 residues. The CDR3 loop reads CASSKVPHRGPNTGELFF. CDR3 bases: TGTGCCAGCAGCAAAGTTCCTCACAGGGGGCCCAACACCGGGGAGCTGTTTTTT.

J is TRBJ1-6 and V is TRBV5-1; D is perhaps TRBD1 (6 bases). There are 14 residues in the CDR3. Germline V gene lookup returns CDR1 SGHRS and CDR2 YFSETQ. V was pared by 0 bases and J by 10 bases, with 11 bases between. CDR3 sequence reads: CASSLDRVESPLHF. DNA of the CDR3: TGCGCCAGCAGCTTGGACAGGGTAGAATCACCCCTCCACTTT.

This chain joins TRBV5-4 and TRBJ2-7, with D possibly TRBD2 on 6 matching bases. This CDR3 region has 15 residues. Germline lookup yields CDR1 SGHNT and CDR2 YYREEE (reference sequence). Trimming pared 4 bases from V and 2 bases from J, leaving 16 bases between. The CDR3 nucleotides read TGTGCCAGCAGCCAAGGGGCAGGGAGGACCTACGAGCAGTACTTC. It yields the protein CASSQGAGRTYEQYF.

The V call is TRBV6-1, the J call TRBJ2-1; 8 bases fit TRBD2. Germline assignment: CDR1 MNHNS and CDR2 SASEGT. This CDR3 has 14 amino acids. The junction had 9 bases not matched to a gene; V was cut back by 6 bases and J by 8 bases. This chain's CDR3 is CASRPGTRTYEQFF. CDR3 nucleotide sequence: TGTGCCAGCAGACCCGGGACTAGGACCTATGAGCAGTTCTTC.

This chain joins TRBV4-3 and TRBJ2-1; D might be TRBD1 (5 bases). Trimming took off 4 bases at V and 4 bases at J, with 20 bases between the two ends. This CDR3 is 17 amino acids long. Germline CDR1 and CDR2: LGHNA and YSLEER. CDR3 sequence: CASSLDSWTTAYNEQFF. CDR3 DNA: TGCGCCAGCAGCCTAGACAGTTGGACCACCGCATACAATGAGCAGTTCTTC.

This sequence joins TRBV5-1 and TRBJ1-1, with D perhaps TRBD1 (6 bases). V dropped 3 bases and J dropped 2 bases, with 17 bases sitting between them. There are 16 residues in the CDR3. Looked up from germline, CDR1 is SGHRS and CDR2 is YFSETQ. CDR3 protein: CASSSGQGRVNTEAFF. The CDR3 DNA reads as TGCGCCAGCAGCTCTGGTCAGGGGAGGGTCAACACTGAAGCTTTCTTT.

J is TRBJ2-3 and V is TRBV28; D remains unclear. CDR1 is MDHEN, CDR2 SYDVKM, per germline. V lost 2 bases and J lost 0, with 15 bases in between. CDR3 size: 17 residues. This CDR3 reads CASSLNPDFLSTDTQYF. DNA for the CDR3: TGTGCCAGCAGTTTAAATCCTGACTTCCTTAGCACAGATACGCAGTATTTT.

The chain carries TRBV25-1 and TRBJ1-1, with D perhaps matching TRBD1 (5 bases). Trimming stripped 2 bases from V and 3 bases from J, with 13 bases between. The CDR3 runs 15 residues. From germline, CDR1 is MGHDK and CDR2 SYGVNS. The CDR3 is CASSEGGLRYTEAFF. DNA for the CDR3: TGTGCCAGCAGTGAAGGGGGGTTACGGTACACTGAAGCTTTCTTT.

This chain joins TRBV5-8 and TRBJ1-1; no clear D gene. The V gene lost 1 base and the J gene lost 1 base, with 2 bases spanning the gap. CDR1 is SGHTS, CDR2 YDEGEE, per germline. The CDR3 is 12 residues long. The CDR3 loop is CASSLTNTEAFF. The CDR3 DNA reads as TGTGCCAGCAGCTTGACGAACACTGAAGCTTTCTTT. The complete variable domain, with remaining parts taken from reference TRBV5-8 and TRBJ1-1, reads EAGVTQSPTHLIKTRGQQATLRCSPISGHTSVYWYQQALGLGLQFLLWYDEGEERNRGNFPPRFSGRQFPNYSSELNVNALELEDSALYLCASSLTNTEAFFGQGTRLTVV.

The chain combines TRBV7-9 with TRBJ2-7, with D perhaps matching TRBD1 (6 bases). The CDR3 is 14 amino acids. Germline CDR1 and CDR2: SEHNR and FQNEAQ (reference sequence). Trimming stripped 3 bases from V and 2 bases from J, with 11 bases between. DNA of the CDR3: TGTGCCAGCAGCTTCGTAACAGGGACCTACGAGCAGTACTTC. It translates to CASSFVTGTYEQYF.

The chain's CDR3 is CASSYSVGGRGYTF. The CDR3 DNA reads TGTGCCAGCAGTTACTCGGTTGGGGGGAGAGGCTACACCTTC. The chain employs TRBV6-5 and TRBJ1-2; possibly TRBD1 for D (5 bases). The CDR3 runs 14 residues. The germline V gene has CDR1 MNHEY and CDR2 SVGAGI. V was shortened by 0 bases and J by 8 bases, with 13 bases between the two germline ends.

The sample holds one count of this clone. The chain carries TRBV7-3 and TRBJ1-6; D remains ambiguous. The CDR3 runs 15 residues. V lost 5 bases and J lost 9, with 17 bases in between. Germline loops: CDR1 SGHTA, CDR2 FQGTGA. The CDR3: CASSPSHSAGSPLHF. The CDR3 DNA follows: TGTGCCAGCAGCCCAAGCCATTCGGCAGGTTCACCCCTCCACTTT.

This clone was observed a handful of times. The genes are TRBV2 and TRBJ1-5, with 9 bases identical to TRBD1. Germline V CDR1 and CDR2: SNHLY, FYNNEI. Trimming at V came to 3 bases and at J to 4 bases, leaving 7 bases not matched to a gene. This CDR3 comprises 16 residues. The CDR3 region has the DNA TGTGCCAGCAGTGACACAGGGGGCGCCGGGAATCAGCCCCAGCATTTT. Its translation is CASSDTGGAGNQPQHF.

The chain carries TRBV11-1 and TRBJ1-1; D not resolved. The germline V gene has CDR1 SGHAT and CDR2 FQDESV (reference sequence). The CDR3 runs to 13 residues. The V gene lost 1 base and the J gene lost 13 bases, with 16 bases spanning the gap. This chain's CDR3 is CASSLGGLTKSFF. CDR3 DNA sequence: TGTGCCAGCAGCTTAGGAGGCCTTACAAAGAGTTTCTTT.

The rearrangement uses TRBV27 and TRBJ1-4, with D uncertain. The germline V and J ends were trimmed by 5 bases and 8 bases, with 15 bases remaining between them. CDR1 and CDR2 from the germline V gene are MNHEY and SMNVEV (reference sequence). The CDR3 length is 14 residues. CDR3 sequence reads: CASSPVDFGEKLFF. As DNA, the CDR3 is TGTGCCAGCAGTCCCGTCGACTTCGGGGAAAAACTGTTTTTT.

V is TRBV6-4 and J is TRBJ1-5; TRBD1 matches 8 bases. This CDR3 has 15 residues. J lost 3 bases, V lost 5 bases, and 6 bases had no gene match. Germline CDR1 and CDR2: MRHNA and SNTAGT. This CDR3 reads CASSSTGGNNQPQHF. The CDR3 nucleotides are TGTGCCAGCAGTTCCACAGGGGGAAACAATCAGCCCCAGCATTTT.

As to this clone: The same CDR3 is also encoded by other DNA sequences in this sample. The CDR3 DNA reads as TGTGCCAGCAGCACTAGGGTTAACTATGGCTACACCTTC. Its protein is CASSTRVNYGYTF. The J gene is TRBJ1-2, the V gene TRBV7-2; D call uncertain. V dropped 5 bases and J dropped 1 base, with 8 bases sitting between them. The germline gives CDR1 SGHTA, CDR2 FQGNSA. CDR3 length: 13 residues.

CDR3 in DNA: TGTGCCAGCAGGCCCACGGGGACGGGAATGCCCCAGCATTTT. The encoded protein is CASRPTGTGMPQHF. V usage is TRBV6-6 and J usage is TRBJ1-5; tentative D call: TRBD1 (5 bases). The germline V gene encodes CDR1 MNHNY and CDR2 SVGAGI (reference sequence). Trimming took off 6 bases at V and 9 bases at J, with 18 bases between the two ends. The CDR3 spans 14 residues.

The chain recombines TRBV5-1 with TRBJ2-2, with D tentatively TRBD1 (7 bases). CDR1 SGHRS and CDR2 YFSETQ come from the germline V gene. The CDR3 runs to 16 residues. V gave up 1 base and J gave up 6 bases, with 16 bases separating them. The CDR3 spells CASSLSGGLLPGELFF. The CDR3, as DNA: TGCGCCAGCAGCTTGTCAGGGGGACTTCTCCCCGGGGAGCTGTTTTTT.

The rearrangement uses TRBV5-1 and TRBJ2-3, with 7 bases matching TRBD1. Germline V gene lookup returns CDR1 SGHRS and CDR2 YFSETQ. V lost 0 bases, J lost 5 bases, and 3 bases stayed unmatched. The CDR3 contains 14 residues. The CDR3 nucleotides are TGCGCCAGCAGCTTGGAGAGGGGGCGAGATACGCAGTATTTT. Residues: CASSLERGRDTQYF. Full variable domain (remainder filled in from reference TRBV5-1 and TRBJ2-3): KAGVTQTPRYLIKTRGQQVTLSCSPISGHRSVSWYQQTPGQGLQFLFEYFSETQRNKGNFPGRFSGRQFSNSRSEMNVSTLELGDSALYLCASSLERGRDTQYFGPGTRLTVL.

The chain carries TRBV30 and TRBJ1-5; D unresolved. The CDR3 runs to 14 residues. Trimming took 0 bases from V and 2 from J, leaving 8 bases between them. CDR1 is GTSNPN and CDR2 is SVGIG in the germline V gene (reference sequence). Written as DNA, the CDR3 is TGTGCCTGGAGTGTCGGAGCCGGCAATCAGCCCCAGCATTTT. Amino acid sequence: CAWSVGAGNQPQHF.

This clone was counted once. The genes are TRBV2 and TRBJ2-3; a weak D match, TRBD2 (6 bases). CDR3 size: 16 residues. Germline V gene data show CDR1 as SNHLY and CDR2 as FYNNEI. V was cut by 7 bases and J by 6 bases, with 23 bases left in between. CDR3 loop: CASNVNVGLAKDTQYF. CDR3 nucleotides: TGTGCCAGCAATGTAAACGTGGGACTGGCAAAGGATACGCAGTATTTT.

The chain has TRBV7-8 and TRBJ1-5, with a possible D match to TRBD1 (5 bases). This CDR3 has 16 residues. The V gene's germline CDR1 is SGHVS and CDR2 FQNEAQ. The V end lost 1 base, the J end lost 4 bases, and 14 bases lay between the germline ends. CDR3 in DNA: TGTGCCAGCAGCTTAGATTTGGGGCAGGGTAATCAGCCCCAGCATTTT. Its protein is CASSLDLGQGNQPQHF.

V is TRBV30 and J is TRBJ1-1, with D maybe TRBD1 (5 bases). From germline, CDR1 is GTSNPN and CDR2 SVGIG (reference sequence). The V end was cut by 4 bases, the J end by 3 bases, with 15 bases between. The CDR3 runs to 14 residues. The CDR3 loop is CAWNPDSAYTEAFF. CDR3 sequence (DNA): TGTGCCTGGAACCCCGACAGTGCTTACACTGAAGCTTTCTTT. Supplemented by reference TRBV30 and TRBJ1-1, the full variable domain reads SQTIHQWPATLVQPVGSPLSLECTVEGTSNPNLYWYRQAAGRGLQLLFYSVGIGQISSEVPQNLSASRPQDRQFILSSKKLLLSDSGFYLCAWNPDSAYTEAFFGQGTRLTVV.